This entry lists 10 T cell receptor beta chains sequenced from one sample in a study of T cell changes during pregnancy in multiple sclerosis. Measured with immunoSEQ multiplex PCR; TCRdb has only the in-frame clones, and not every one. This repertoire shows around 130,000 clones, roughly 92% found once; its top ten account for less than 7.5%. Sequences were derived from peripheral blood, sampled before pregnancy. These receptors originate from a female donor with multiple sclerosis, enrolled in a pregnancy study.

This CDR3 reads CASSVGPPGEGAGNTIYF. CDR3 bases: TGTGCCAGCAGCGTAGGACCTCCAGGGGAGGGTGCTGGAAACACCATATATTTT. The rearrangement uses TRBV9 and TRBJ1-3; weak D call: TRBD1 (6 bases). CDR3 size: 18 residues. V lost 0 bases, J lost 2 bases, and 18 bases lay in between. CDR1 is SGDLS, CDR2 YYNGEE, per germline.

This clone is a singleton in its sample. The chain couples TRBV12-5 to TRBJ2-5; D might be TRBD1 (5 bases). Trimming removed 4 bases from V and 5 bases from J, with 11 bases in between. Germline CDR1 and CDR2: LGHNT and FRNRAP. This CDR3 is built from 13 residues. CDR3 in DNA: TGTGCTAGTGGTTCAGGGCCATCGGAGACCCAGTACTTC. This codes for CASGSGPSETQYF.

The rearrangement uses TRBV18 and TRBJ2-7; 7 nucleotides line up with TRBD1. This CDR3 is 15 amino acids long. The V and J ends lost 3 bases and 3 bases, in that order; junction bases with no gene match: 8. Germline loops: CDR1 KGHSH, CDR2 LQKENI. The CDR3 region has the DNA TGTGCCAGCTCACCCGGGGCAGGGGGTTTCTACGAGCAGTACTTC. Protein: CASSPGAGGFYEQYF.

This chain uses TRBV7-3 with TRBJ2-7; 8 bases are shared with TRBD2. The CDR3 has 14 residues. The V and J ends lost 8 bases and 2 bases, in that order; junction bases with no gene match: 8. Germline V CDR1 and CDR2: SGHTA, FQGTGA. CDR3 in amino acids: CASRGGLLTYEQYF. The CDR3 DNA reads TGTGCCAGCCGGGGGGGCCTTTTAACCTACGAGCAGTACTTC.

The CDR3 DNA is TGTGCCAGCAGTTACTCGGACAGGGCTGGGGCCAACGTCCTGACTTTC. Protein sequence: CASSYSDRAGANVLTF. The chain is built from TRBV6-5 and TRBJ2-6; 8 bases map to TRBD1. The CDR3 contains 16 residues. The germline V gene has CDR1 MNHEY and CDR2 SVGAGI. Germline trimming cut 0 bases from V and 2 bases from J; bases unmatched to any gene: 0.

This sequence joins TRBV2 and TRBJ2-7, with TRBD1 identical over 11 bases. The CDR3 contains 15 residues. J gave up 4 bases and V 6 bases, and 8 bases lay outside the gene matches. The germline V gene encodes CDR1 SNHLY and CDR2 FYNNEI. CDR3 amino acids: CASSAYGQGAYEQYF. The CDR3 coding sequence is TGTGCCAGCAGCGCTTACGGACAGGGGGCGTACGAGCAGTACTTC.

The chain couples TRBV6-5 to TRBJ1-1; D is perhaps TRBD1 (6 bases). This CDR3 contains 14 residues. Germline CDR1 is MNHEY and CDR2 is SVGAGI. Trimming took 2 bases from V and 9 from J, leaving 16 bases between them. CDR3 nucleotide sequence: TGTGCCAGCAGTTACCCCCAGCCAGGGGAAAAAGCTTTCTTT. It yields the protein CASSYPQPGEKAFF.

The chain employs TRBV6-1 and TRBJ1-3; no reliable D call. The V end was cut by 7 bases, the J end by 0 bases, with 7 bases between. CDR1 and CDR2 from the germline V gene are MNHNS and SASEGT. This CDR3 contains 13 residues. CDR3 protein: CASIQASGNTIYF. The CDR3 DNA is TGTGCCAGCATTCAGGCCTCTGGAAACACCATATATTTT.

V is TRBV19 and J is TRBJ2-5; 7 bases match TRBD1. Germline assignment: CDR1 LNHDA and CDR2 SQIVND (reference sequence). V shed 3 bases and J 0 bases; nucleotides not matched to a gene: 1. The CDR3 spans 14 residues. DNA of the CDR3: TGTGCCAGTAGTATGGACAGGTACCAAGAGACCCAGTACTTC. Encoded protein: CASSMDRYQETQYF.

The V call is TRBV5-1, the J call TRBJ2-1, with 10 bases identical to TRBD1. CDR3 length equals 15 residues. With V trimmed by 4 bases and J by 5 bases, 6 bases remained unmatched. In germline, CDR1 is SGHRS, CDR2 YFSETQ. CDR3 sequence: CASSEDRGLNNEQFF. CDR3 nucleotides: TGCGCCAGCAGCGAGGACAGGGGGTTAAACAATGAGCAGTTCTTC. Filled out from reference TRBV5-1 and TRBJ2-1, the complete variable domain reads KAGVTQTPRYLIKTRGQQVTLSCSPISGHRSVSWYQQTPGQGLQFLFEYFSETQRNKGNFPGRFSGRQFSNSRSEMNVSTLELGDSALYLCASSEDRGLNNEQFFGPGTRLTVL.